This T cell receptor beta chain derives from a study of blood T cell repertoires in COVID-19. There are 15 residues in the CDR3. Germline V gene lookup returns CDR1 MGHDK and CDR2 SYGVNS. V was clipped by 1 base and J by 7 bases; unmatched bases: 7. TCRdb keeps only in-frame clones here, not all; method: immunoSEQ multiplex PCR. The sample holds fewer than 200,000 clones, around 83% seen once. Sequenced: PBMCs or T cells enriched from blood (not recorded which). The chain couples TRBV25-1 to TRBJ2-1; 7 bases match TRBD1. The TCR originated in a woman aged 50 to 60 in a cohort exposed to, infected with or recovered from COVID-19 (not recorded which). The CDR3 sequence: CASSEFETGKNEQFF. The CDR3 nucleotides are TGTGCCAGCAGTGAATTTGAGACAGGGAAGAATGAGCAGTTCTTC.